The clone carrying this TCR beta chain has more than one count but fewer than ten. Production of TCR beta cDNA used 400 to 650 ng total RNA together with a constant-region primer. Three nested multiplex PCR rounds of slightly modified ARM-PCR generated TCR beta libraries. The first two PCR rounds, roughly 9 cycles each, used TRBV1-TRBV30 forward primers and a C-beta reverse primer. In TCRdb, the multiplex PCR reads were re-called with MiXCR into one record per CDR3 protein. This table holds approximately 340,000 distinct CDR3 sequences, about 61% found once. These data are taken from a study of tumor-infiltrating lymphocytes in primary liver carcinoma. The wider study: Yields of productive TCRbeta reads ranged from roughly 3.5 to 7.5 million per sample and were similar across tissue types.

Germline DNA was also extracted, and blood RNA derived from unsorted whole blood. Among the patients, all had chronic HBV infection and none had been treated. The CDR3 runs to 15 residues. Germline CDR1 GTSNPN, CDR2 SVGIG (reference sequence). Trimming took 1 base from V and 2 from J; bases not matched to a gene: 2. The clonotype originates from a man in his forties with primary liver carcinoma and hepatitis B virus infection. The chain is built from TRBV30 and TRBJ2-5; 12 bases fit TRBD2. Sequenced: peripheral blood. The CDR3: CAWSAGTSGQETQYF. In nucleotides, the CDR3 is TGTGCCTGGAGTGCAGGGACTAGCGGGCAAGAGACCCAGTACTTC.